A selection of T cell receptor beta chains follows, all from one sample in a study of cytomegalovirus exposure and HLA in healthy donors. The method was immunoSEQ multiplex PCR; TCRdb's version includes in-frame clones alone and lacks a portion of them. Here the sample spans 150,000 to 180,000 clones, about 82% being singletons. The sample taken for sequencing was PBMCs. The receptors come from a human donor in good health. The CDR3 runs from the conserved cysteine through the conserved F or W. A D gene is named only where the DNA matches it firmly.

D gene: -
V gene: TRBV11-2
J gene: TRBJ1-2
CDR3 DNA: TGTGCCAGGCACAGGGACGAGAAAAGGGGCTACACCTTC
CDR3 protein: CARHRDEKRGYTF

D gene: TRBD1
V gene: TRBV6-1
J gene: TRBJ1-1
CDR3 DNA: TGTGCCAGCACTAGGACAGGGAACACTGAAGCTTTCTTT
CDR3 protein: CASTRTGNTEAFF

D gene: -
V gene: TRBV6-5
J gene: TRBJ2-3
CDR3 DNA: TGTGCCAGCAGTTACGAGGGAAGAACAGATACGCAGTATTTT
CDR3 protein: CASSYEGRTDTQYF

D gene: -
V gene: TRBV6-5
J gene: TRBJ1-1
CDR3 DNA: TGTGCCAGCAGTTACTCGATCACCGGGAACACTGAAGCTTTCTTT
CDR3 protein: CASSYSITGNTEAFF

D gene: TRBD2
V gene: TRBV6-6
J gene: TRBJ2-5
CDR3 DNA: TGTGCCAGCAGTTACGCTATCCTAGCGGAAGAGACCCAGTACTTC
CDR3 protein: CASSYAILAEETQYF

D gene: TRBD2
V gene: TRBV29-1
J gene: TRBJ2-1
CDR3 DNA: TGCAGCGTTGAAGGGTCTAGCGGGAGCTCCTACAATGAGCAGTTCTTC
CDR3 protein: CSVEGSSGSSYNEQFF

D gene: TRBD1
V gene: TRBV6-6
J gene: TRBJ2-7
CDR3 DNA: TGTGCCAGCAGTCCCTCCGCTTGGACAGGGTCCTACGAGCAGTACTTC
CDR3 protein: CASSPSAWTGSYEQYF

D gene: TRBD2
V gene: TRBV14
J gene: TRBJ2-1
CDR3 DNA: TGTGCCAGCAGCCCGCGACTAGCGGGAGGGGGGAATGAGCAGTTCTTC
CDR3 protein: CASSPRLAGGGNEQFF

D gene: TRBD1
V gene: TRBV5-6
J gene: TRBJ2-3
CDR3 DNA: TGTGCCAGCAGCTTGATCGGACAGGAAAAAGATACGCAGTATTTT
CDR3 protein: CASSLIGQEKDTQYF

D gene: TRBD2
V gene: TRBV2
J gene: TRBJ2-2
CDR3 DNA: TGTGCCAGCCTAGCGGGGGGGCCGAACACCGGGGAGCTGTTTTTT
CDR3 protein: CASLAGGPNTGELFF

D gene: -
V gene: TRBV4-1
J gene: TRBJ1-2
CDR3 DNA: TGCGCCAGCAGCCAAGAGCGGAACTATGGCTACACCTTC
CDR3 protein: CASSQERNYGYTF

D gene: -
V gene: TRBV6-1
J gene: TRBJ1-2
CDR3 DNA: TGTGCCAGCAGTGAAAGGCAGGGTGCCTATGGCTACACCTTC
CDR3 protein: CASSERQGAYGYTF

D gene: TRBD1
V gene: TRBV25-1
J gene: TRBJ1-4
CDR3 DNA: TGTGCCAGCAGCATATCACTCAGGGGGCCCTCAACTAATGAAAAACTGTTTTTT
CDR3 protein: CASSISLRGPSTNEKLFF

D gene: -
V gene: TRBV11-2
J gene: TRBJ2-7
CDR3 DNA: TGTGCCAGCAGCACACCCTCCGAGGTAGGAGCTTCCTTC
CDR3 protein: CASSTPSEVGASF